These 17 T cell receptor beta chains were sequenced from one sample in a study of control samples from healthy donors and cancer patients. Some clones are missing from TCRdb's copy, which holds only in-frame ones; the method was immunoSEQ multiplex PCR. Among around 85,000 clones listed, around 94% were seen once. The sequenced sample consisted of blood. The receptors were sampled from a young woman in good health.

A single count supports this clone. The genes are TRBV3-1 (or the pseudogene TRBV3-2) and TRBJ2-7, with a possible D match to TRBD2 (5 bases). Looked up from germline, CDR1 is LGHDT and CDR2 is YNNKEL (reference sequence). The CDR3 spans 13 residues. The V end was cut by 6 bases, the J end by 10 bases, with 19 bases between. Here the CDR3 reads CASRERGLIIQYF. The CDR3 DNA is TGTGCCAGCAGAGAACGAGGGCTTATAATACAGTACTTC.

CDR3 sequence reads: CASSVGLATYNEQFF. DNA for the CDR3: TGTGCCAGCAGCGTCGGACTAGCAACTTACAATGAGCAGTTCTTC. This chain joins TRBV7-3 and TRBJ2-1, with 8 bases that match TRBD2. Germline-derived CDR1 and CDR2 are SGHTA and FQGTGA. The CDR3 runs to 15 residues. V lost 5 bases and J lost 4; bases outside the gene matches: 7.

The table lists this clone with a few counts. The chain couples TRBV3-1 (or the pseudogene TRBV3-2) to TRBJ2-7; D ambiguous. V dropped 1 base and J dropped 3 bases, with 7 bases sitting between them. CDR1 and CDR2 from the germline V gene are LGHDT and YNNKEL (reference sequence). The length of the CDR3 is 13 residues. The CDR3 region is CASSQAKGYEQYF. The CDR3 DNA is TGTGCCAGCAGCCAAGCTAAGGGCTACGAGCAGTACTTC.

The chain has TRBV5-1 and TRBJ1-1; D is undetermined. The CDR3 consists of 14 residues. Germline V gene lookup returns CDR1 SGHRS and CDR2 YFSETQ. Trimming removed 1 base at V and 8 bases at J, with 15 bases between. In nucleotides, the CDR3 is TGCGCCAGCAGCTTGTCTTCTGTAGTAGGAGAAGCTTTCTTT. Residues: CASSLSSVVGEAFF. The variable domain in full, with the rest retrieved from reference TRBV5-1 and TRBJ1-1, is KAGVTQTPRYLIKTRGQQVTLSCSPISGHRSVSWYQQTPGQGLQFLFEYFSETQRNKGNFPGRFSGRQFSNSRSEMNVSTLELGDSALYLCASSLSSVVGEAFFGQGTRLTVV.

The genes are TRBV7-8 and TRBJ1-1; D gene unclear. Trimming took 6 bases from V and 6 from J, leaving 20 bases between them. Per germline, CDR1 SGHVS and CDR2 FQNEAQ. This CDR3 is built from 15 residues. The CDR3 DNA reads TGTGCCAGCAGTTACCGGACCCAAGCCCCATCTGAAGCTTTCTTT. This encodes CASSYRTQAPSEAFF.

V gene TRBV10-3 combines with J gene TRBJ1-6; 8 nucleotides agree with TRBD1. Germline V gives CDR1 ENHRY, CDR2 SYGVKD. The CDR3 contains 15 residues. V gave up 5 bases and J gave up 7 bases; unmatched junction bases: 7. The CDR3 DNA sequence: TGTGCCATCAGTCCCGGGACAGGAGTAAATTCACCCCTCCACTTT. This gives the protein CAISPGTGVNSPLHF.

The chain is built from TRBV24-1 and TRBJ2-3; 9 bases are a match to TRBD2. The V gene end was trimmed by 3 bases and the J gene end by 8 bases; junction bases not matched to a gene: 11. Germline V gene sequence: CDR1 KGHDR, CDR2 SFDVKD. CDR3 length: 16 residues. The CDR3 sequence: CATSDAPVGLAGTQYF. Here the CDR3 DNA reads TGTGCCACCAGTGATGCGCCGGTGGGACTAGCAGGTACGCAGTATTTT.

This clone was recorded once. CDR3 sequence (DNA): TGTGCCAGCAGCCACGGGCAGGGAGGGAATGAAAAACTGTTTTTT. Translated, it gives CASSHGQGGNEKLFF. This rearrangement joins TRBV3-1 (or the pseudogene TRBV3-2) to TRBJ1-4; D might be TRBD1 (5 bases). The V gene's germline CDR1 is LGHDT and CDR2 YNNKEL (reference sequence). This CDR3 is 15 amino acids long. With 3 bases removed from V and 5 bases from J, the gap between germline ends came to 13 bases.

The rearrangement links TRBV5-1 to TRBJ1-1; D is perhaps TRBD1 (5 bases). The CDR3 is 15 residues long. V was clipped by 3 bases and J by 0 bases, with 12 bases between them. Germline CDR1 and CDR2: SGHRS and YFSETQ. Here the CDR3 reads CASSSNRIMNTEAFF. The CDR3 DNA sequence: TGCGCCAGCAGCTCGAACAGGATCATGAACACTGAAGCTTTCTTT. The variable domain in full, completed from reference TRBV5-1 and TRBJ1-1, reads KAGVTQTPRYLIKTRGQQVTLSCSPISGHRSVSWYQQTPGQGLQFLFEYFSETQRNKGNFPGRFSGRQFSNSRSEMNVSTLELGDSALYLCASSSNRIMNTEAFFGQGTRLTVV.

V gene TRBV6-1 combines with J gene TRBJ1-5; 10 nucleotides line up with TRBD1. The V and J ends lost 4 bases and 0 bases, in that order; junction bases with no gene match: 6. The germline V gene has CDR1 MNHNS and CDR2 SASEGT. The CDR3 spans 17 residues. The chain's CDR3 is CASSGDRGALSNQPQHF. CDR3 nucleotides: TGTGCCAGCAGTGGGGACAGGGGCGCTCTTAGCAATCAGCCCCAGCATTTT.

This CDR3 reads CASSLGSHSQETQYF. The CDR3, as DNA: TGCGCCAGCAGCTTAGGTTCGCACAGTCAAGAGACCCAGTACTTC. The chain has TRBV5-1 and TRBJ2-5; no definite D call. The CDR3 extends over 15 amino acids. The V gene's germline CDR1 is SGHRS and CDR2 YFSETQ. Trimming removed 2 bases at V and 2 bases at J, with 13 bases between. Complete variable domain (other parts from reference TRBV5-1 and TRBJ2-5): KAGVTQTPRYLIKTRGQQVTLSCSPISGHRSVSWYQQTPGQGLQFLFEYFSETQRNKGNFPGRFSGRQFSNSRSEMNVSTLELGDSALYLCASSLGSHSQETQYFGPGTRLLVL.

CDR3 protein: CATSRGVGKTYEQYF. The DNA of the CDR3 is TGTGCCACCAGCAGAGGTGTAGGGAAAACCTACGAGCAGTACTTC. J is TRBJ2-7 and V is TRBV15; no clear D gene. Trimming stripped 1 base from V and 2 bases from J, with 12 bases between. This CDR3 has 15 amino acids. CDR1 is LNHNV and CDR2 is YYDKDF in the germline V gene (reference sequence).

This chain links TRBV5-1 with TRBJ1-4; D remains unclear. The V end was cut by 3 bases, the J end by 7 bases, with 10 bases between. CDR3 size: 13 residues. The germline V gene has CDR1 SGHRS and CDR2 YFSETQ. CDR3 sequence (DNA): TGCGCCAGCAGCTATACCACCTTTGAAAAACTGTTTTTT. It translates to CASSYTTFEKLFF.

The chain combines TRBV9 with TRBJ2-7, with 7 bases lining up with TRBD2. The V and J ends lost 0 bases and 3 bases, in that order; junction bases with no gene match: 6. The CDR3 length is 15 residues. Germline V gene data show CDR1 as SGDLS and CDR2 as YYNGEE. The CDR3 spells CASSVAAGEDYEQYF. The DNA of the CDR3 is TGTGCCAGCAGCGTAGCGGCGGGAGAGGACTACGAGCAGTACTTC.

The CDR3 DNA sequence: TGTGCCAGCAGCTCTCTAATGGTGGGGGGCGATAATCTCGCGGCTTTCTTT. Amino acid sequence: CASSSLMVGGDNLAAFF. This chain connects TRBV5-4 to TRBJ1-1; tentatively, D is TRBD1 (6 bases). The CDR3 sequence is 17 residues long. In germline, CDR1 is SGHNT, CDR2 YYREEE (reference sequence). V lost 3 bases and J lost 11, with 29 bases in between. Drawing the rest from reference TRBV5-4 and TRBJ1-1, the complete variable domain is ETGVTQSPTHLIKTRGQQVTLRCSSQSGHNTVSWYQQALGQGPQFIFQYYREEENGRGNFPPRFSGLQFPNYSSELNVNALELDDSALYLCASSSLMVGGDNLAAFFGQGTRLTVV.

This sequence joins TRBV28 and TRBJ2-6; D is uncertain. Germline V gene sequence: CDR1 MDHEN, CDR2 SYDVKM. This CDR3 is 13 amino acids long. V was trimmed by 2 bases and J by 3 bases, leaving 2 bases between them. The DNA of the CDR3 is TGTGCCAGCAGTTTAGGTGGGGCCAACGTCCTGACTTTC. It codes for CASSLGGANVLTF.

The chain uses TRBV5-6 and TRBJ1-1; the match to TRBD1 covers 8 bases. The junction had 5 bases not matched to a gene; V was cut back by 0 bases and J by 1 base. Germline CDR1 and CDR2: SGHDT and YYEEEE. There are 16 residues in the CDR3. The CDR3 DNA follows: TGTGCCAGCAGCTTGGGCTTCGGGACAGGGAACACTGAAGCTTTCTTT. It encodes CASSLGFGTGNTEAFF.